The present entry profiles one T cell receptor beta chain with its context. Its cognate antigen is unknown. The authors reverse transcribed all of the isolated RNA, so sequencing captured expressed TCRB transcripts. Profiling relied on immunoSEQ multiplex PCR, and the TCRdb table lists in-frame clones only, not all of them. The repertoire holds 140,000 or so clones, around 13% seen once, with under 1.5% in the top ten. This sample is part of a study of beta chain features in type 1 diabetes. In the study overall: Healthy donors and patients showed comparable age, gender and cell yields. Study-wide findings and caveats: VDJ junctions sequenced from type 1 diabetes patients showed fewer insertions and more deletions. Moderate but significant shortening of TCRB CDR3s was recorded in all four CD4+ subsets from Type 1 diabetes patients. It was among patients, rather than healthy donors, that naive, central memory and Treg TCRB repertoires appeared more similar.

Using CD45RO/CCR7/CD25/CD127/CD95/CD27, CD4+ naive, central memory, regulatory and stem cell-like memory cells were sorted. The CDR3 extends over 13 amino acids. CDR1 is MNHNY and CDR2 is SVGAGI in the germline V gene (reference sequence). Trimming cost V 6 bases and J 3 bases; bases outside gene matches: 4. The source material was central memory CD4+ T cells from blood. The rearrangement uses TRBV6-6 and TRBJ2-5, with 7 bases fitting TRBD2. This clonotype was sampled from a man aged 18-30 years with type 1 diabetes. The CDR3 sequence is CASSQAGEETQYF. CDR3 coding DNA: TGTGCCAGCAGCCAGGCGGGGGAAGAGACCCAGTACTTC.